The source of this T cell receptor beta chain is a study of shared clonotypes between healthy human individuals. Across the study: Researchers assigned three CD4 naive, three CD4 memory, two CD8 naive and one CD8 memory plate to each donor.

Germline CDR1 and CDR2: PRHDT and FYEKMQ (reference sequence). The CDR3 extends over 17 amino acids. The V end was cut by 3 bases, the J end by 2 bases, with 20 bases between. Assay used: immunoSEQ multiplex PCR; TCRdb lists only in-frame clones, some missing. The top ten hold approximately 1.6% of the sample, which has hundreds of thousands of clones, less than 85% seen once. Study observations and caveats: Naive subsets usually exceeded memory subsets in estimated richness.

A note on this clone: Its antigen is not identified.

The sequencing input was memory CD4+ T cells sorted from blood. Noted subset: CD45RA-negative fraction. The V gene is TRBV13, the J gene TRBJ2-7; possibly TRBD1 for D (5 bases). The sequence derives from a woman under 40 in good health. In DNA form, the CDR3 reads TGTGCCAGCAGCTTGGGGCGCCTACCAGTCTCAGCCTACGAGCAGTACTTC. Translating gives CASSLGRLPVSAYEQYF.